This is a list of T cell receptor beta chains from one sample in a study of blood T cells in healthy people across ages. TCRdb reprocessed the 5' RACE reads via MiXCR and lists one record per CDR3 protein. Here the sample spans 700,000 to 800,000 distinct CDR3 sequences, approximately 39% being singletons. Sequenced input: blood. The origin of the receptors is a woman aged 60 to 75 in good health. The CDR3 runs from the conserved cysteine through the conserved F or W. The D gene is left open where the match is weak. Only some rows state a clone size, as once, few, many or a class for expanded clones.

TRBJ2-1 - TRBV7-9 TRBD2 CASSGWGLAGAVDNEQFF TGTGCCAGCAGCGGATGGGGACTAGCGGGGGCTGTAGACAATGAGCAGTTCTTC
TRBJ2-1 - TRBV20-1 TRBD2 CSAPRSAGGYNEQFF TGCAGTGCCCCAAGGTCAGCGGGGGGTTACAATGAGCAGTTCTTC
TRBJ2-6 - TRBV6-1 - CASSEGLGANVLTF TGTGCCAGCAGTGAAGGGCTTGGGGCCAACGTCCTGACTTTC
TRBJ2-5 few TRBV10-3 TRBD1 CAISSSGTGGLETQYF TGTGCCATCAGTTCCTCCGGGACAGGGGGCTTGGAGACCCAGTACTTC
TRBJ1-1 few TRBV12-3/TRBV12-4 - CASSPQTGGTEAFF TGTGCCAGCAGTCCTCAGACAGGCGGCACTGAAGCTTTCTTT
TRBJ2-1 - TRBV3-1 TRBD1 CASRRRTGDEQFF TGTGCCAGCAGGAGAAGGACAGGGGATGAGCAGTTCTTC
TRBJ2-5 once TRBV5-1 - CASSLGRGRGQETQYF TGCGCCAGCAGCTTGGGGCGCGGCAGGGGCCAAGAGACCCAGTACTTC
TRBJ1-2 few TRBV7-9 - CASSLTGSALLWGYTF TGTGCCAGCAGCTTAACAGGATCCGCCCTTTTATGGGGCTACACCTTC
TRBJ2-7 few TRBV13 TRBD1 CASSLAGTDNEQYF TGTGCCAGCAGCTTAGCCGGGACAGATAACGAGCAGTACTTC
TRBJ2-1 - TRBV7-9 - CASSFGGADNEQFF TGTGCCAGCAGCTTTGGGGGGGCAGACAATGAGCAGTTCTTC
TRBJ2-7 once TRBV24-1 TRBD1 CATSEGTGYEQYF TGTGCCACCAGTGAGGGGACAGGATACGAGCAGTACTTC
TRBJ2-3 few TRBV5-6 - CASSSGVRTDTQYF TGTGCCAGCAGCTCAGGGGTTCGGACAGATACGCAGTATTTT
TRBJ2-7 once TRBV4-3 TRBD1 CASSQQGAQEAQYF TGCGCCAGCAGCCAGCAGGGGGCCCAAGAGGCCCAGTACTTC
TRBJ2-7 - TRBV18 - CASPPRGPGGFDEQYF TGTGCCAGCCCCCCTCGGGGGCCGGGGGGCTTCGACGAGCAGTACTTC
TRBJ1-1 few TRBV6-2/TRBV6-3 - CASSYSRARGGEAFF TGTGCCAGCAGTTACTCGAGGGCCAGGGGAGGTGAAGCTTTCTTT
TRBJ2-1 few TRBV10-3 TRBD2 CAIREGEGEQFF TGTGCCATCCGGGAGGGGGAGGGTGAGCAGTTCTTC
TRBJ2-1 few TRBV9 - CASSARGDAYNEQFF TGTGCCAGCAGCGCGAGGGGCGATGCCTACAATGAGCAGTTCTTC
TRBJ2-7 - TRBV28 - CASSLPDLSPYEQYF TGTGCCAGCAGTTTACCCGACCTTAGCCCCTACGAGCAGTACTTC
TRBJ2-7 - TRBV27 - CASRLLTGTSYNEQYF TGTGCCAGCAGGTTACTGACGGGGACCTCCTACAATGAGCAGTACTTC
TRBJ1-1 - TRBV20-1 - CSAKLVWGATEAFF TGCAGTGCTAAACTAGTATGGGGGGCCACTGAAGCTTTCTTT
TRBJ2-7 few TRBV20-1 - CSANSDWGRGAYEQYF TGCAGTGCTAATTCGGATTGGGGGAGGGGGGCCTACGAGCAGTACTTC
TRBJ2-3 - TRBV4-3 TRBD2 CASSQDVIAGGQDTQYF TGCGCCAGCAGCCAAGATGTAATAGCGGGAGGGCAAGATACGCAGTATTTT
TRBJ2-7 few TRBV20-1 TRBD2 CSATLAEYYEQYF TGCAGTGCTACACTAGCGGAATACTACGAGCAGTACTTC
TRBJ2-1 many TRBV7-2 - CASRKGENEQFF TGTGCCAGCAGAAAAGGGGAGAATGAGCAGTTCTTC
TRBJ1-3 - TRBV6-6 - CTSIPDWDSGNTIYF TGTACCAGCATCCCCGACTGGGACTCTGGAAACACCATATATTTT
TRBJ2-6 - TRBV30 - CAWSAYGANVLTF TGTGCCTGGAGTGCCTATGGGGCCAACGTCCTGACTTTC
TRBJ2-7 - TRBV20-1 - CSAPRQSYEQYF TGCAGTGCCCCGCGACAGTCCTACGAGCAGTACTTC
TRBJ1-1 - TRBV7-9 - CASSALVGHTEAFF TGTGCCAGCAGCGCGCTCGTCGGTCACACTGAAGCTTTCTTT
TRBJ1-1 - TRBV7-2 - CASSLMTQNTEAFF TGTGCCAGCAGCCTTATGACACAGAACACTGAAGCTTTCTTT